Listed below are T cell receptor beta chains from one sample, sequenced in a study of blood T cell repertoires in COVID-19. Only in-frame clones appear in the TCRdb table, and some are missing; sequencing was by immunoSEQ multiplex PCR. The sample records approximately 160,000 clones, around 80% being singletons. The sample taken for sequencing was peripheral blood. The receptors shown here come from an elderly woman with acute or convalescent COVID-19. CDR3s include the opening cysteine and the closing phenylalanine or tryptophan. A D gene is named only where the DNA matches it firmly. Size is stated for part of the rows, as once, few or many counts, or as a class when the clone is expanded.

cdr3_aa cdr3_nt clone_size v_call d_call j_call
CASSLDRTNSPLHF TGCGCCAGCAGCTTGGACAGGACAAATTCACCCCTCCACTTT NA TRBV5-1 NA TRBJ1-6
CASSLQAGMNTEAFF TGTGCCAGCAGCTTACAGGCAGGGATGAACACTGAAGCTTTCTTT NA TRBV7-2 NA TRBJ1-1
CASRIAGGSYNEQFF TGTGCCAGCAGGATAGCGGGGGGGAGCTACAATGAGCAGTTCTTC NA TRBV2 TRBD2 TRBJ2-1
CASSLKGLADRSTDTQYF TGTGCCAGCAGCCTTAAGGGACTAGCGGATCGTAGCACAGATACGCAGTATTTT NA TRBV27 TRBD2 TRBJ2-3
CASSHEGGGPGAYNEQFF TGTGCCAGCAGCCACGAGGGGGGAGGGCCGGGCGCCTACAATGAGCAGTTCTTC few TRBV5-6 NA TRBJ2-1
CSAGQNYGYTF TGCAGCGCCGGACAGAACTATGGCTACACCTTC few TRBV29-1 NA TRBJ1-2
CSVDGTAWYNEQFF TGCAGCGTTGACGGGACTGCTTGGTACAATGAGCAGTTCTTC NA TRBV29-1 NA TRBJ2-1
CASNYRGVETQYF TGTGCCAGCAACTACAGGGGTGTGGAGACCCAGTACTTC NA TRBV6-5 TRBD1 TRBJ2-5
CASRLGLAGNTDTQYF TGTGCCAGCAGACTGGGACTAGCGGGGAACACAGATACGCAGTATTTT NA TRBV5-4 TRBD2 TRBJ2-3
CAGVAAAVNYGYTF TGTGCCGGCGTCGCGGCAGCCGTTAACTATGGCTACACCTTC NA TRBV2 NA TRBJ1-2
CASSLDLAGNSNQPQHF TGTGCCAGCAGCTTGGATCTCGCAGGCAATAGCAATCAGCCCCAGCATTTT NA TRBV5-5 NA TRBJ1-5
CASSLVLLGRADNEQFF TGTGCCAGCAGCTTAGTTCTCTTGGGGAGGGCCGACAATGAGCAGTTCTTC NA TRBV7-9 TRBD2 TRBJ2-1
CASSDWGTSVYEQYF TGTGCCAGTAGTGATTGGGGGACTAGCGTCTACGAGCAGTACTTC NA TRBV19 TRBD2 TRBJ2-7
CASGDNWLGETQYF TGTGCCAGTGGGGACAACTGGTTAGGGGAGACCCAGTACTTC NA TRBV19 NA TRBJ2-5
CATSSEQGDTGELFF TGTGCCACCAGCAGTGAACAGGGGGACACCGGGGAGCTGTTTTTT NA TRBV15 TRBD1 TRBJ2-2
CASKTDRENTEAFF TGTGCCAGCAAAACCGACAGAGAAAACACTGAAGCTTTCTTT NA TRBV27 NA TRBJ1-1
CSVAIGGSGADTQYF TGCAGCGTTGCGATAGGGGGTAGTGGGGCAGATACGCAGTATTTT NA TRBV29-1 NA TRBJ2-3
CASSLRQGNTIYF TGTGCCAGCTCACTCCGACAGGGCAACACCATATATTTT once TRBV18 TRBD1 TRBJ1-3
CASSVDQGGEQFF TGTGCCAGCAGCGTAGACCAAGGAGGTGAGCAGTTCTTC NA TRBV7-3 NA TRBJ2-1
CASSYSSGGNYGYTF TGTGCCAGCAGTTACTCCTCAGGGGGAAACTATGGCTACACCTTC NA TRBV6-5 TRBD1 TRBJ1-2
CASSLGDSTNEKLFF TGCGCCAGCAGCTTGGGTGACTCAACTAATGAAAAACTGTTTTTT NA TRBV5-1 NA TRBJ1-4
CASSPGTFQETQYF TGCGCCAGCAGCCCCGGGACTTTCCAAGAGACCCAGTACTTC NA TRBV4-3 NA TRBJ2-5
CASSTTGDYGYTF TGTGCCAGCAGCACGACAGGCGACTATGGCTACACCTTC NA TRBV3-1/TRBV3-2 NA TRBJ1-2
CASSLNSGGWTDTQYF TGTGCCAGCAGTTTAAATAGCGGGGGTTGGACAGATACGCAGTATTTT NA TRBV5-4 TRBD2 TRBJ2-3
CASSQTRTGVETQYF TGTGCCAGCAGTCAAACCCGGACAGGGGTAGAGACCCAGTACTTC NA TRBV2 TRBD1 TRBJ2-5
CATSGVAAGRIDTQYF TGTGCCACCAGCGGGGTAGCAGCGGGACGTATAGATACGCAGTATTTT NA TRBV15 TRBD2 TRBJ2-3
CASSPRLHEQFF TGTGCCAGCAGTCCCCGACTACATGAGCAGTTCTTC NA TRBV28 NA TRBJ2-1
CSVVSRDATGELFF TGCAGCGTTGTCTCCAGGGATGCCACCGGGGAGCTGTTTTTT NA TRBV29-1 NA TRBJ2-2
CASSREHSYEQYF TGTGCCAGCAGCCGGGAACACTCCTACGAGCAGTACTTC NA TRBV2 NA TRBJ2-7
CASSPSGGARTEAFF TGTGCCAGCAGTCCGTCAGGGGGCGCGAGGACTGAAGCTTTCTTT NA TRBV6-5 TRBD1 TRBJ1-1
CASGPSEGGTEAFF TGTGCCAGCGGCCCGTCAGAAGGAGGCACTGAAGCTTTCTTT NA TRBV5-6 NA TRBJ1-1
CSASSGLARDTGELFF TGCAGTGCTAGTTCGGGACTAGCGAGAGACACCGGGGAGCTGTTTTTT NA TRBV20-1 TRBD2 TRBJ2-2
CASSPVSGNYGYTF TGTGCCAGCTCACCAGTCAGCGGTAACTATGGCTACACCTTC few TRBV18 NA TRBJ1-2
CAISESPGLGANNEQFF TGTGCCATCAGTGAGTCACCCGGACTAGGGGCCAACAATGAGCAGTTCTTC NA TRBV10-3 TRBD2 TRBJ2-1
CASSLSRGATDTQYF TGTGCCAGCAGCTTAAGTAGAGGAGCGACAGATACGCAGTATTTT NA TRBV7-3 NA TRBJ2-3
CASSQGYGTGQPQHF TGCGCCAGCAGCCAAGGGTACGGGACAGGGCAGCCCCAGCATTTT once TRBV4-1 TRBD1 TRBJ1-5
CASQRQGGNYGYTF TGTGCCAGCCAAAGACAGGGGGGGAACTATGGCTACACCTTC NA TRBV28 TRBD1 TRBJ1-2
CASSVEPGYSNQPQHF TGTGCCAGCAGCGTAGAACCGGGGTATAGCAATCAGCCCCAGCATTTT NA TRBV9 NA TRBJ1-5
CASSGPTDTQYF TGTGCCAGCAGCGGGCCCACAGATACGCAGTATTTT NA TRBV9 NA TRBJ2-3
CASSYGTGGSYNEQFF TGTGCCAGCAGCTACGGGACTGGAGGCTCCTACAATGAGCAGTTCTTC NA TRBV28 NA TRBJ2-1